The subject of this entry is one T cell receptor beta chain. The germline V gene has CDR1 LNHDA and CDR2 SQIVND (reference sequence). V dropped 3 bases and J dropped 0 bases, with 3 bases sitting between them. The CDR3 sequence is 14 residues long. These data are taken from a study of shared T cell receptors in the human thymus. Here immunoSEQ multiplex PCR was the method, and the copy in TCRdb shows in-frame clones only, minus some. The sample carries about 660,000 clones, 80% to 90% recorded once. The same data also went into a second study, on human thymus T cells. Turning to that study: Apparent bias marked the V and J gene usage of thymic and blood repertoires.

Specimen: thymocytes. V gene TRBV19 combines with J gene TRBJ2-6; D ambiguous. This clonotype originated in a boy under two years old with a congenital heart defect. CDR3 loop: CASSIRSGANVLTF. In nucleotides, the CDR3 is TGTGCCAGTAGTATCCGCTCTGGGGCCAACGTCCTGACTTTC.